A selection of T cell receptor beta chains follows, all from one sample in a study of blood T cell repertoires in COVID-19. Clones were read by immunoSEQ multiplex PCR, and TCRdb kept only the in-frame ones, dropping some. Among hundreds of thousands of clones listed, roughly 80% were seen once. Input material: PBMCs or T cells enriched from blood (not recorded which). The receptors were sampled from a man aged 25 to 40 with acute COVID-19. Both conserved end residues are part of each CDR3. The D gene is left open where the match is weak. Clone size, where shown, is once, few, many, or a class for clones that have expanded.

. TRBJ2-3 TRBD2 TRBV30 TGTGCCTGGACCCCCGGACTAGCGGGAGGCGGGGATACGCAGTATTTT CAWTPGLAGGGDTQYF
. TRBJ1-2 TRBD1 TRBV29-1 TGCAGCGTTGAATCAGGGGGGATCTATGGCTACACCTTC CSVESGGIYGYTF
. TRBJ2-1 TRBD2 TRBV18 TGTGCCAGCTCACGATCTAGCGGGAGGACTAGCAATGAGCAGTTCTTC CASSRSSGRTSNEQFF
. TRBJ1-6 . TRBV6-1 TGTGCCAGCAGTGAAAATAAGCCAGGCGTTTCCTATAATTCACCCCTCCACTTT CASSENKPGVSYNSPLHF
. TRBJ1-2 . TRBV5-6 TGTGCCAGCAGTCTGGGGGGGGACCCCTATGGCTACACCTTC CASSLGGDPYGYTF
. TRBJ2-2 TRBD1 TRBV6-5 TGTGCCAGCAGTTACGGGACAGGGGTGACCGGGGAGCTGTTTTTT CASSYGTGVTGELFF
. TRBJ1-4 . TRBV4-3 TGCGCCAGCAGCCAACTCTCGGGGAACGAAAAACTGTTTTTT CASSQLSGNEKLFF
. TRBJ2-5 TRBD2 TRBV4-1 TGCGCCAGCAGCCACCAGTCGGGACTACAAGAGACCCAGTACTTC CASSHQSGLQETQYF
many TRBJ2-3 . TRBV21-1 TGTGCCAGCAGCTGGGGGACAGCGCGGTCCCCCCTATTCACAGATACGCAGTATTTT CASSWGTARSPLFTDTQYF
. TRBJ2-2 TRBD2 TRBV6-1 TGTGCCAGCAGTGTCGCACCTCCGGGACTAGGAGGCGGGGAGCTGTTTTTT CASSVAPPGLGGGELFF
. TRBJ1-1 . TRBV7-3 TGTGCCAGCAGCCCCGGGACAAGGAACACTGAAGCTTTCTTT CASSPGTRNTEAFF
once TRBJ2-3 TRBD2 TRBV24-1 TGTGCCACCCGAGCGGGAGTCTTAGGAGATACGCAGTATTTT CATRAGVLGDTQYF
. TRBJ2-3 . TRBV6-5 TGTGCCAGCAGTTACTTTCCGGGATCGTTAGATACGCAGTATTTT CASSYFPGSLDTQYF
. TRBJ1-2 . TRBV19 TGTGCCAGTAGCAGGGAAGGACGGAACTATGGCTACACCTTC CASSREGRNYGYTF
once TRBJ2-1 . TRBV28 TGTGCCAGCCTCCGAGGGGGCTCCTACAATGAGCAGTTCTTC CASLRGGSYNEQFF
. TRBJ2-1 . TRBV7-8 TGTGCCAGCAGCTCTTTAGGGACAAACAATGAGCAGTTCTTC CASSSLGTNNEQFF
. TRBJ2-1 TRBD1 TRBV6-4 TGTGCCAGCAGTCCTGGGGGGGGACAGGGGTATGAGCAGTTCTTC CASSPGGGQGYEQFF
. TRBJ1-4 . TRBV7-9 TGTGCCAGCAGCTTCGGGGGTAATGAAAAACTGTTTTTT CASSFGGNEKLFF
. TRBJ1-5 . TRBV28 TGTGCCAGCAGTCCGGCGGGTCGGAGTAATCAGCCCCAGCATTTT CASSPAGRSNQPQHF
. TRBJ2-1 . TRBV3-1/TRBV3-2 TGTGCCAGCAGCCAATTGGGCAGAAGCTCCTACAATGAGCAGTTCTTC CASSQLGRSSYNEQFF
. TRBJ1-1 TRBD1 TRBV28 TGTGCCAGCGGAAGACGGGACAGGGATTTCACTGAAGCTTTCTTT CASGRRDRDFTEAFF
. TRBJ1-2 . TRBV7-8 TGTGCCAGCAGCTTAGAGCGGGGCGGAAGCTATGGCTACACCTTC CASSLERGGSYGYTF
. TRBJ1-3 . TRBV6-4 TGTGCCCGCTTTCCTAGAGCAGATTTT CARFPRADF
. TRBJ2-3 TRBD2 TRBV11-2 TGTGCCAGCAGCTTAGTGGGTAGCGGGGGGCCGTCAGATACGCAGTATTTT CASSLVGSGGPSDTQYF
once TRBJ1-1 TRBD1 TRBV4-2 TGTGCCAGCAGCCAGGTTACAGGGGTCACTGAAGCTTTCTTT CASSQVTGVTEAFF
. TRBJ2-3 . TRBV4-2 TGTGCCAGCAGCAAGGGAGAGGGAGGAGATACGCAGTATTTT CASSKGEGGDTQYF
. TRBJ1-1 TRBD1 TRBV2 TGTGCCAGCAGAACCGGGACAGGGAACACTGAAGCTTTCTTT CASRTGTGNTEAFF
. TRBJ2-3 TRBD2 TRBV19 TGTGCCAGTAGCGAAGCGGGGGGGGGCACAGATACGCAGTATTTT CASSEAGGGTDTQYF
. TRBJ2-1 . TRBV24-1 TGTGCCACCAGGGAGGGAGTTGAGCAGTTCTTC CATREGVEQFF
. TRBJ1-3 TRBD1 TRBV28 TGTGCCAGCAGCTATCAGACAGGGGCCCTTGGAAACACCATATATTTT CASSYQTGALGNTIYF
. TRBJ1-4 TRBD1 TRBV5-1 TGCGCCAGCAGCTTGAAATCAGGGGGCGAAAAACTGTTTTTT CASSLKSGGEKLFF
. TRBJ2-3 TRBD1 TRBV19 TGTGCCTCGAGGGGGAACGACAGGGGGGGCACAGATACGCAGTATTTT CASRGNDRGGTDTQYF
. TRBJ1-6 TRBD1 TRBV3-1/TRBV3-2 TGTGCCAGCAGCCAATCAGGGACAGGGGCTTCACCCCTCCACTTT CASSQSGTGASPLHF
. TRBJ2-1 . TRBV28 TGTGGGGTACAGAAGAAGAATGAGCAGTTCTTC CGVQKKNEQFF
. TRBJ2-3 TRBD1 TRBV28 TGTGCCAGCAGTTTAGTCACAGGGGGCAGTACAGATACGCAGTATTTT CASSLVTGGSTDTQYF
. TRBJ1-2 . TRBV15 TGTGCCACCAGCAGACAAACAGGGCTCGGCTACACCTTC CATSRQTGLGYTF
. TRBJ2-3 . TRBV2 TGTGCCAGCGAAGGAGGCGGGACCACAGATACGCAGTATTTT CASEGGGTTDTQYF
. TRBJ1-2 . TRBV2 TGTGCCAGCAGTGAGATAAGACCGGCAGGGGCGGAGGGCTACACCTTC CASSEIRPAGAEGYTF
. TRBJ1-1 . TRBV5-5 TGTGCCAGCAGCGCGAAACCGGGACACGGAACCACTGAAGCTTTCTTT CASSAKPGHGTTEAFF
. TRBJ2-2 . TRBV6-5 TGTGCCAGCAGTTGGGGGGTTGACACCGGGGAGCTGTTTTTT CASSWGVDTGELFF
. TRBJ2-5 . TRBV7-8 TGTGCCAGCAGCTTAGAATCCCGTCAAGAGACCCAGTACTTC CASSLESRQETQYF
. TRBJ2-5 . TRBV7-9 TGTGCCAGCACACCCGGTGTGGGCCACCAAGAGACCCAGTACTTC CASTPGVGHQETQYF
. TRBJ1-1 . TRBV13 TGTGCCAGCAGCTTAGGCTTAGCTGGAGAAGCTTTCTTT CASSLGLAGEAFF
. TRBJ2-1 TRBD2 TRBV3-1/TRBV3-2 TGTGCCAGCAGCCAGGGACTAGCGGGAGTTGTTGAGCAGTTCTTC CASSQGLAGVVEQFF
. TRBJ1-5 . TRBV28 TGTGCCAGCAGCCCTACGGAGGGGCATCAGCCCCAGCATTTT CASSPTEGHQPQHF
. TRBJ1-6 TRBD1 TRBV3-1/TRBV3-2 TGTGCCAGCAGCGACAGGGGGCTTAATTCACCCCTCCACTTT CASSDRGLNSPLHF
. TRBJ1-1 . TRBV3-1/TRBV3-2 TGTGCCAGCAGGCTGACAGGATACGAAGCTTTCTTT CASRLTGYEAFF
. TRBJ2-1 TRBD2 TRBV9 TGTGCCAGCAGCGTAGTTTCCCTAGCGGGAGGGAACAATGAGCAGTTCTTC CASSVVSLAGGNNEQFF
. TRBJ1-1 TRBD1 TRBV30 TGTGCCTGGTGGGACAGTCCCACTGAAGCTTTCTTT CAWWDSPTEAFF
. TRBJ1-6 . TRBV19 TGTGCCAGTAGTATTAACAGGCTCTATAATTCACCCCTCCACTTT CASSINRLYNSPLHF
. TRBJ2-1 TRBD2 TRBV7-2 TGTGCCAGCAGCTTAAGGTGGCGGGAGGCCTCCTACAATGAGCAGTTCTTC CASSLRWREASYNEQFF
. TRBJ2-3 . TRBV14 TGTGCCAGCAGCCAAGGCGGGCTGGGCACAGATACGCAGTATTTT CASSQGGLGTDTQYF
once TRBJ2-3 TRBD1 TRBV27 TGTGCCAGCAGTTCGATACCGGGACAGGGAACAGATACGCAGTATTTT CASSSIPGQGTDTQYF